This T cell receptor (beta chain) was identified during a study of T cell responses to AZD1222 COVID-19 vaccine. Study-level points and caveats: Sampling captured repertoires only after the peak T cell response.

As for this clone: Its target is unknown.

Assay used: immunoSEQ multiplex PCR; TCRdb lists only in-frame clones, some missing. The sample holds roughly 180,000 clones, approximately 92% seen once. In germline, CDR1 is GTSNPN, CDR2 SVGIG (reference sequence). The length of the CDR3 is 11 residues. V lost 1 base and J 10 bases, leaving 8 bases between the germline ends. This chain joins TRBV30 and TRBJ1-5; no clear D gene. The clonotype was recovered from an adult who received the MenACWY meningococcal vaccine as a control. The source was peripheral blood, collected 28 days after the second dose of the MenACWY control vaccine. The CDR3 nucleotides read TGTGCCTGGAGTGATGCGGGACCCCAGCATTTT. This sequence encodes CAWSDAGPQHF.